This T cell receptor (beta chain) is drawn from a study of blood T cell repertoires in COVID-19. The CDR3 is made up of 13 amino acids. The germline V gene encodes CDR1 SGHNT and CDR2 YYREEE (reference sequence). V shed 2 bases and J 5 bases; nucleotides not matched to a gene: 2. Sequencing used immunoSEQ multiplex PCR; TCRdb keeps in-frame clones, though not all of them. The table shows some 170,000 clones, with more than 70% occurring only once. The chain employs TRBV5-4 and TRBJ1-1; 8 bases map to TRBD1. The TCR originated in a woman aged 55 to 70 with acute or convalescent COVID-19. Sequencing input: peripheral blood. As DNA, the CDR3 is TGTGCCAGCAGCTTACAGGGGGGGACTGAAGCTTTCTTT. Translated: CASSLQGGTEAFF.